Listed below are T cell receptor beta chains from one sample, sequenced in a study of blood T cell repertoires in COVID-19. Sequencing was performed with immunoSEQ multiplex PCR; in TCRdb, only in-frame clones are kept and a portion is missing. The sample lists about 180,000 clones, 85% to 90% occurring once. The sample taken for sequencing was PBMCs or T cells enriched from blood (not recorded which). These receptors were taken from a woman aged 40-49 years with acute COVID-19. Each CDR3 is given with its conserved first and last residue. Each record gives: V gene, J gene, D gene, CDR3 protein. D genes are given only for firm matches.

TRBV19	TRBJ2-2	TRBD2	CASSIESLAGRTGELFF
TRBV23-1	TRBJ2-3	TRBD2	CASSQSPRLAGGSTSTDTQYF
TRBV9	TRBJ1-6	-	CASSSRGGERSPLHF
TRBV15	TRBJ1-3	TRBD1	CATSRDRPAGGSDTIYF
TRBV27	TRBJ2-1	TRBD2	CASILPSASGAINNEQFF
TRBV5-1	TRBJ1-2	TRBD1	CASSDGQGSSGYTF
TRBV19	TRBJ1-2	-	CASSTTRGAGGYTF
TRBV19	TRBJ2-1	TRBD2	CASTPRSGSPNEQFF
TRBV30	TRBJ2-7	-	CAWSVSGFEQYF
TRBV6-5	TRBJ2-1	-	CASSLEPYNEQFF
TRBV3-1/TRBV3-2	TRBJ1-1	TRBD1	CASSQGGLADRGYF
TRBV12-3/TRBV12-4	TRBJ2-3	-	CASSFSTDTQYF
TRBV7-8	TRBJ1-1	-	CASSLLLRQGLGGSTEAFF
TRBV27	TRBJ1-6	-	CASRQQGPHYNSPLHF
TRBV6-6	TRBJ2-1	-	CASTPGGKISEQFF
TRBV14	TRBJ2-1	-	CASSQFGNTNSYNEQFF
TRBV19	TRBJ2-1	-	CASSIARNEQFF
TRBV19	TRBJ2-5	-	CATASGGPQETQYF
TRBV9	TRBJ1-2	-	CASSAGQSYYGYTF
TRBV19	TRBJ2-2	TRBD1	CATEQGANTGELFF
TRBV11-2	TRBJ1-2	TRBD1	CASSLLVGTGLRLDYGYTF
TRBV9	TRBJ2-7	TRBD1	CASSVTGTGVHEQYF
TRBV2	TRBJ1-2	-	CASSLRAWGYTF
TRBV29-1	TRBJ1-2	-	CSVVDIPSNYGYTF
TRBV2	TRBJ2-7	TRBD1	CASVKPGQAGEQYF
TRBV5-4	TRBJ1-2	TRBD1	CASSFGQGAENGYTF
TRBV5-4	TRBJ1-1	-	CASSPRGQNTEAFF
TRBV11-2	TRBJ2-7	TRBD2	CASSPSGGIGEQYF
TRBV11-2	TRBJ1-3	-	CASSPGDTIYF
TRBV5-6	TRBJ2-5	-	CASSLFRRQYQETQYF
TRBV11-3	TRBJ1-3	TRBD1	CASSLSQGASGNTIYF
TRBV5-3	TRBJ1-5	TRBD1	CARSEGQPSQPQHF
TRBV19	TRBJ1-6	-	CASSSGQRSPLHF
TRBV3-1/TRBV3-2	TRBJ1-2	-	CASSPKESLLYRDYGYTF
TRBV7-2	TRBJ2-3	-	CASSLGRLSTDTQYF
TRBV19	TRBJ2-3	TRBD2	CASNLLSGGGTDTQYF
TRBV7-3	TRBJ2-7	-	CASSIWAGREQYF
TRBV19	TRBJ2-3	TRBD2	CASSISGGGLTDTQYF
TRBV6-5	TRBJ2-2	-	CASSSGLLKSAGELFF
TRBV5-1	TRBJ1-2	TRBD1	CASTDLQGVDGYTF
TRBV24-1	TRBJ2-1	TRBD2	CATSERSGGAYNEQFF
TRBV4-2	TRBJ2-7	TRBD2	CASSTFEVAGGREQYF
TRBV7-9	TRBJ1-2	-	CASSLVLSGVDGYTF
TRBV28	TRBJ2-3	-	CASTDARVWQYF
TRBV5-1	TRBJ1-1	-	CASSPEIKTGKRLVNTEAFF
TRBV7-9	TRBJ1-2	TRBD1	CASSWGQSNYGYTF
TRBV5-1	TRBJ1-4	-	CASSLDINPGRSGLFF
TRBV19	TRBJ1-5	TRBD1	CASRSGTGGLSQPQHF
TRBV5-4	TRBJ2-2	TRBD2	CASSPYYSGGANTGELFF
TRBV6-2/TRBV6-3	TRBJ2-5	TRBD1	CASSYSRIGTGQETQYF
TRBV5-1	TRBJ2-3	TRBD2	CASSLASGGWADTQYF
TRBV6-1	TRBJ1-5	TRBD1	CASSEYRQGHNQPQHF
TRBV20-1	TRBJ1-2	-	CSARVRRGYTF
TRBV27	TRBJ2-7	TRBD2	CASSLGGGGRNYGEQYF
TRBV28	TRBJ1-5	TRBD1	CASSPPTGVRYQPQHF
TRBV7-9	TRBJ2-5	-	CASSLGRGAAQETQYF